This T cell receptor beta chain stems from a study of shared clonotypes between healthy human individuals. The unsorted PBMC replicate PCRs were performed with approximately 330 ng DNA, around 29,000 T cell genomes. Unsorted PBMC DNA was sequenced on ten immunoSEQ deep assay plates. The data were produced by immunoSEQ multiplex PCR, yet TCRdb's version contains in-frame clones alone and is incomplete. Seen here are about 560,000 clones, roughly 72% observed once, and the top ten hold about 11%. The germline V gene encodes CDR1 KGHSH and CDR2 LQKENI. V dropped 8 bases and J dropped 1; count of bases not matched to a gene: 6. The CDR3 contains 14 residues.

This sequence originates from a woman between 40 and 50 years old in good health. Some clones in this sample may be carry-over from other donors' samples. The sample comprised PBMCs. V gene TRBV18 combines with J gene TRBJ1-1, with TRBD1 identical over 8 bases. CDR3 bases: TGTGCCAGCCAACCGGACAGGGCGAACACTGAAGCTTTCTTT. This translates into CASQPDRANTEAFF.